The 18 T cell receptor beta chains given below trace back to one sample, sequenced in a study of identical twins listed by TCRdb under 2016. Libraries came from 5' RACE. The instrument was an Illumina HiSeq 2000. The public reads were reprocessed in TCRdb via fastp at Q25 and MiXCR, keeping in-frame beta chains. Records with the same CDR3 protein are collapsed into one entry carrying the most frequent genes and DNA. This sample is represented by 350,000 or so distinct CDR3 sequences; 9% of them were singletons. The ten top clones hold 8% to 10% of the sample. Material: naive T cells sorted from blood. Per the publication, the cell subset or site label means: cells isolated with a human naive T-cell isolation kit. The receptors derive from a woman in her 50s in good health.

The rearrangement joins TRBV4-1 to TRBJ2-7, with TRBD2 matching over 8 bases. J lost 4 bases, V lost 0 bases, and 5 bases had no gene match. This CDR3 contains 15 residues. Germline CDR1 MGHRA, CDR2 YSYEKL. The CDR3 loop is CASSQETSAQYEQYF. CDR3 coding DNA: TGCGCCAGCAGCCAAGAGACTAGCGCTCAATACGAGCAGTACTTC.

This clonotype was recorded a few times. The chain carries TRBV14 and TRBJ2-2; TRBD2 aligns across 8 bases. This CDR3 has 18 amino acids. The ends lost 4 bases at V and 0 bases at J; junction bases unmatched: 10. The germline V gene encodes CDR1 SGHDN and CDR2 FVKESK. CDR3 protein: CASSLWKIAGTNTGELFF. The CDR3, as DNA: TGTGCCAGCAGCCTTTGGAAGATAGCGGGAACGAACACCGGGGAGCTGTTTTTT.

The gene calls are TRBV20-1 and TRBJ2-3; TRBD1 or TRBD2 may be the D gene (6 bases each). V gave up 8 bases and J gave up 2 bases, with 23 bases separating them. CDR3 length: 16 amino acids. The V gene's germline CDR1 is DFQATT and CDR2 SNEGSKA (reference sequence). The CDR3 region is CSSNRGPGGITDTQYF. DNA of the CDR3: TGCAGTTCTAACCGGGGGCCTGGCGGAATCACAGATACGCAGTATTTT.

The gene calls are TRBV7-9 and TRBJ1-1; 7 bases line up with TRBD1. CDR1 SEHNR and CDR2 FQNEAQ come from the germline V gene (reference sequence). The V segment lost 0 bases and the J segment 5 bases; nucleotides outside the gene matches: 6. CDR3 length: 15 amino acids. As DNA, the CDR3 is TGTGCCAGCAGCTTAGCCGGGACAGTAGGAACTGAAGCTTTCTTT. This codes for CASSLAGTVGTEAFF.

This rearrangement joins TRBV15 to TRBJ2-1; D gene unclear. Germline lookup yields CDR1 LNHNV and CDR2 YYDKDF (reference sequence). Deletions cut 5 bases from V and 7 bases from J, with 9 bases between. The CDR3 sequence is 12 residues long. The CDR3 here is CATSLGRNEQFF. The CDR3 DNA is TGTGCCACCAGCCTCGGGCGGAATGAGCAGTTCTTC.

This clonotype occurred a few times. This rearrangement joins TRBV10-3 to TRBJ2-7, with TRBD2 as a possible D gene (5 bases). The V gene lost 0 bases and the J gene lost 4 bases, with 13 bases spanning the gap. Looked up from germline, CDR1 is ENHRY and CDR2 is SYGVKD. The CDR3 is 15 residues long. CDR3 sequence reads: CAISESIGSIYEQYV. The CDR3 DNA is TGTGCCATCAGTGAGTCTATTGGGAGTATTTACGAGCAGTACGTC.

This clonotype was observed once. It may be a read error: a sequence one base away is much more abundant. The V gene is TRBV12-5, the J gene TRBJ1-2; D unclear. Germline lookup yields CDR1 LGHNT and CDR2 FRNRAP. This CDR3 region has 13 residues. The CDR3, as DNA: TGTGCTAGTGTTTTGGTAACGGAAAGCGGCTACACCTTC. Its translation is CASVLVTESGYTF.

The chain links TRBV12-3 or TRBV12-4 to TRBJ2-2; D may match TRBD1 or TRBD2 (5 bases each). The CDR3 sequence is 13 residues long. V dropped 6 bases and J dropped 4 bases, with 9 bases sitting between them. The CDR3 DNA sequence: TGTGCCAGCAGGGGGGAAGCCACCGGGGAGCTGTTTTTT. Its protein product is CASRGEATGELFF.

The chain is built from TRBV15 and TRBJ1-1, with 7 bases identical to TRBD1. CDR1 and CDR2 from the germline V gene are LNHNV and YYDKDF (reference sequence). Trimming removed 9 bases from V and 6 bases from J; junction bases left unmatched: 10. This CDR3 has 13 residues. This chain's CDR3 is CATRPTGFPEAFF. CDR3 nucleotides: TGTGCCACACGCCCGACAGGGTTCCCTGAAGCTTTCTTT.

This clonotype was picked up a small number of times. The rearrangement uses TRBV18 and TRBJ2-1; D possibly corresponds to TRBD2 (6 bases). V was shortened by 5 bases and J by 0 bases, with 14 bases between the two germline ends. The CDR3 extends over 16 amino acids. Germline-derived CDR1 and CDR2 are KGHSH and LQKENI. The CDR3, as DNA: TGTGCCAGCTCATTCAAGGAGGGCTTCTCCTACAATGAGCAGTTCTTC. It specifies CASSFKEGFSYNEQFF.

The rearrangement joins TRBV10-3 to TRBJ2-7, with D possibly being TRBD2 (5 bases). The ends were cut back, 3 bases at V and 3 bases at J, with 24 bases in the middle. The germline V gene has CDR1 ENHRY and CDR2 SYGVKD. This CDR3 is built from 18 residues. CDR3 bases: TGTGCCATCAGTGATTTCTTTAAAGTTGTACCGAGGGTCTACGAGCAGTACGTC. Amino acid sequence: CAISDFFKVVPRVYEQYV.

V gene TRBV5-1 combines with J gene TRBJ2-7; 7 bases are a match to TRBD2. Per germline, CDR1 SGHRS and CDR2 YFSETQ. The CDR3 is 14 amino acids. The ends lost 4 bases at V and 0 bases at J; junction bases unmatched: 4. The CDR3 nucleotides are TGCGCCAGCAGCCCACGACTAGCCTCCTACGAGCAGTACTTC. It yields the protein CASSPRLASYEQYF.

There are a few counts of this clonotype. The chain employs TRBV5-1 and TRBJ1-1; D possibly corresponds to TRBD1 (6 bases). This CDR3 spans 15 amino acids. Trimming took off 4 bases at V and 1 base at J, with 14 bases between the two ends. Per germline, CDR1 SGHRS and CDR2 YFSETQ. This CDR3 reads CASSPEGQTNTEAFF. The CDR3 DNA sequence: TGCGCCAGCAGCCCGGAGGGACAAACGAACACTGAAGCTTTCTTT.

The chain has TRBV5-1 and TRBJ2-1; perhaps D is TRBD1 or TRBD2 (6 bases each). Germline CDR1 reads SGHRS; CDR2 reads YFSETQ. V was cut by 0 bases and J by 10 bases, with 14 bases left in between. This CDR3 contains 14 residues. The CDR3 DNA is TGCGCCAGCAGCTTGGTCAAGGGGGGACGGGAGCAGTTCTTC. This sequence encodes CASSLVKGGREQFF.

This clonotype was found a few times. The chain joins TRBV3-1 to TRBJ2-1; D is perhaps TRBD2 (6 bases). Germline V gene lookup returns CDR1 LGHDT and CDR2 YNNKEL (reference sequence). This CDR3 has 16 amino acids. Trimming pared 0 bases from V and 2 bases from J, leaving 11 bases between. DNA of the CDR3: TGTGCCAGCAGCCAAGAGCGGCTAGCGACCTACAATGAGCAGTTCTTC. Its protein product is CASSQERLATYNEQFF.

The V gene is TRBV14, the J gene TRBJ1-2, with a tentative D call TRBD1 (6 bases). CDR1 SGHDN and CDR2 FVKESK come from the germline V gene. The CDR3 loop spans 13 amino acids. Trimming pared 5 bases from V and 8 bases from J, leaving 15 bases between. CDR3 residues: CASSFGQMTGYTF. DNA for the CDR3: TGTGCCAGCAGCTTCGGACAGATGACAGGCTACACCTTC.

The chain employs TRBV5-1 and TRBJ2-2; D remains ambiguous. CDR3 length: 13 amino acids. Trimming left V 6 bases short and J 0 bases short, with 6 bases between. Germline values: CDR1 SGHRS, CDR2 YFSETQ. CDR3 sequence: CASNGANTGELFF. CDR3 coding DNA: TGCGCCAGCAACGGAGCGAACACCGGGGAGCTGTTTTTT.

With regard to this clonotype: Likely a read error: the CDR3 ends without its conserved phenylalanine or tryptophan. The chain carries TRBV7-3 and TRBJ1-6, with a possible D match to TRBD1 (6 bases). CDR1 is SGHTA, CDR2 FQGTGA, per germline. The CDR3 is 13 amino acids. V was pared by 5 bases and J by 9 bases, with 11 bases between. The DNA of the CDR3 is TGTGCCAGCAGCATAGGGGGGAGTTCACCCCTCCACTAT. Protein sequence: CASSIGGSSPLHY.